This T cell receptor beta chain originates from a study of shared clonotypes between healthy human individuals. Study in general: Per donor, three plates held CD4 naive cells, three held CD4 memory, two held CD8 naive and one held CD8 memory.

Among the donors, all were Caucasian adults who lived in Nashville, Tennessee. The method was immunoSEQ multiplex PCR; TCRdb's version includes in-frame clones alone and lacks a portion of them. The sample carries more than 1.2 million clones, roughly 98.5% recorded once. The CDR3 totals 11 residues. CDR1 and CDR2 (germline): SGHAT, FQNNGV. V shed 5 bases and J shed 7 bases, with 8 bases lying between them. The material sequenced was naive CD4+ T cells sorted from blood. Noted subset: CD45RA+ positively selected. The chain employs TRBV11-2 and TRBJ1-2; no firm D call. This TCR came from a man aged 25 to 45 in good health. The CDR3 sequence is CASSLPGGYTF. DNA of the CDR3: TGTGCCAGCAGCCTCCCTGGTGGCTACACCTTC.